The subject of this entry is one TCR beta chain. J gave up 1 base and V 7 bases, and 9 bases lay outside the gene matches. Per the germline V gene, CDR1 is LNHDA and CDR2 is SQIVND (reference sequence). CDR3 size: 15 residues. Assay used: immunoSEQ multiplex PCR; TCRdb lists only in-frame clones, some missing. The table lists approximately 580,000 clones, about 84% of them singletons. This entry belongs to a study of shared T cell receptors in the human thymus. The sample was also reused in another study, on human thymus T cells. From that report: Finnish infants who were healthy and having corrective surgery for congenital heart defects made up the donors. Among thymic and blood repertoires, usage of V and J genes appeared biased. What related research reported was that thymic repertoires overlapped highly among unrelated individuals.

This chain links TRBV19 with TRBJ2-7; 8 bases line up with TRBD1. Sequenced material: thymocytes. The source is a boy under two years old with a congenital heart defect. In nucleotides, the CDR3 is TGTGCCAGTACCCCCGGACAGGGTTTATCCTACGAGCAGTACTTC. It codes for CASTPGQGLSYEQYF.